This T cell receptor (beta chain) was captured in a study of shared clonotypes between healthy human individuals. CDR3 length: 18 residues. CDR1 and CDR2 (germline): SEHNR, FQNEAQ (reference sequence). The assay was immunoSEQ multiplex PCR, and TCRdb's table has in-frame clones only and misses some. The table shows about 1 million clones, with roughly 80% occurring only once. As to this clone: One end of the junction varies from germline; a read error may be responsible. Other nucleotide sequences in the sample specify the same CDR3.

This chain links TRBV7-9 with TRBJ2-6; TRBD1 is a possible D gene (6 bases). The sequence was obtained from a man younger than 35 in good health. The sample comprised memory CD4+ T cells sorted from blood. Subset specified: CD45RA-negative fraction. The CDR3 reads CASSLELTGLSGANVLTF. The CDR3 bases are TGTGCCAGCAGCTTAGAACTGACAGGCCTCTCTGGGGCCAACGTTCTGACTTTC.